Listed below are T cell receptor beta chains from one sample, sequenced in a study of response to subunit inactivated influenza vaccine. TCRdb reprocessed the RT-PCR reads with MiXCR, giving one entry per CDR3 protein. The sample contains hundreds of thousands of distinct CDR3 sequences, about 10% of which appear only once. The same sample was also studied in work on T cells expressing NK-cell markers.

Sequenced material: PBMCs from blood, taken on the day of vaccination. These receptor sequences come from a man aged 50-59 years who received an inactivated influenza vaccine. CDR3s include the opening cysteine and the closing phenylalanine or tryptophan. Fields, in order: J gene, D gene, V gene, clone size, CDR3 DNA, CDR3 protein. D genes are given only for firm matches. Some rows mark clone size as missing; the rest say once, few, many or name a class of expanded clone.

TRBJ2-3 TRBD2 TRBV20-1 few TGCAGTGCCCCGGGGGCAGCGGGGGGGTCCACAGATACGCAGTATTTT CSAPGAAGGSTDTQYF
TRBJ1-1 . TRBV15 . TGTGCCACCAGCAGAGGAACGAACACTGAAGCTTTCTTT CATSRGTNTEAFF
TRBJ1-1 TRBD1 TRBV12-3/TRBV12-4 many TGTGCCAGCAGTCCCGACAGGGACACTGAAGCTTTCTTT CASSPDRDTEAFF
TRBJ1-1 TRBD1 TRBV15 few TGTGCCACCAGCGTCCGACAGGGGGCAAGGACTGAAGCTTTCTTT CATSVRQGARTEAFF
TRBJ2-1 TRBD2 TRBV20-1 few TGCAGTGCTAGCCAGGGACTAGCGCGGGCTAGGGGGCAGTTCTTC CSASQGLARARGQFF
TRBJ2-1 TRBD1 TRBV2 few TGTGCCAGCAGTGAGGCAGGGGGCGTAGGCAATGAGCAGTTCTTC CASSEAGGVGNEQFF
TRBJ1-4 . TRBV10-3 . TGTGCCATCAGTACAGGGATGACTAATGAAAAACTGTTTTTT CAISTGMTNEKLFF
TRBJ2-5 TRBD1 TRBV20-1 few TGCAGTGCTAGAGATGTCACAGGGGGCTTAGAGACCCAGTACTTC CSARDVTGGLETQYF
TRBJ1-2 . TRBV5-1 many TGTGCCAGCAGCTTAGACACTAACTATGGCTACACCTTC CASSLDTNYGYTF
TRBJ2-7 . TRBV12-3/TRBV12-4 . TGTGCCAGCGGGCGACAGGCCTACGAGCAGTACTTC CASGRQAYEQYF
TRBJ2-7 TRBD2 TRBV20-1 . TGCGCCCCGCAGGGGGTAGCGGGAGATGGGTCCTACGAGCAGTACTTC CAPQGVAGDGSYEQYF
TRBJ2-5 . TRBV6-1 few TGTGCCAGCCGAAGGGAAGGCGGCCAAGAGACCCAGTACTTC CASRREGGQETQYF
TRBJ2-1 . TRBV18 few TGTGCCAGCTCTCCGGCGCATCTGGATGAGCAGTTCTTC CASSPAHLDEQFF
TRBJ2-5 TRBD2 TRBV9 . TGTGCCAGCAGCGTAGGGGGACTAGCTGGGGAGACCCAGTACTTC CASSVGGLAGETQYF
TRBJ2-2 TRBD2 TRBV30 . TGTGCCTGGAGACTAGCGGGAGCTATAGGGGTGCTGTTTTTT CAWRLAGAIGVLFF
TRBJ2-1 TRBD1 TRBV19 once TGTGCCAGTAGTATGGGACAGGGTCAGGATGAGCAGTTCTTC CASSMGQGQDEQFF
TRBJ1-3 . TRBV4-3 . TGCGCCAGCAGCCAAGATCGGTTCAGTTCTGGAAACACCATATATTTT CASSQDRFSSGNTIYF
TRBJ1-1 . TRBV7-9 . TGTGCCAGCAGCTTAGAAGGAGACAACACTGAAGCTTTCTTT CASSLEGDNTEAFF
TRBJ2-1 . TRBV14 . TGTGCCAGCAGCCAAGGTTTTGACTACTACAATGAGCAGTTCTTC CASSQGFDYYNEQFF
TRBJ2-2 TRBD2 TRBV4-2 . TGTGCCAGCAGCCAATTCAAACTAGCGGGGGACACCGGGGAGCTGTTTTTT CASSQFKLAGDTGELFF
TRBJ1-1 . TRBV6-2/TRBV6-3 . TGTGCCAGCAGTTACTCGAGCGAGAAGGTTGAAGCTTTCTTT CASSYSSEKVEAFF
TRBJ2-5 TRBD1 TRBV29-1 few TGCAGCGTTCGACAGGGGATTGATCAGACCCAGTACTTC CSVRQGIDQTQYF
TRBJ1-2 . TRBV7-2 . TGTGCCAGCAGCTTTCGGGGGGATGGGGGCTACACCTTC CASSFRGDGGYTF
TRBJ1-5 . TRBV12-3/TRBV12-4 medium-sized TGTGCCAGCAGTTTGAGAGGGATCGGGTATCAGCCCCAGCATTTT CASSLRGIGYQPQHF
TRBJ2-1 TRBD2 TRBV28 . TGTGCCAGCAGCCTCGTACTAGCGGGGGTGGTTTATGAGCAGTTCTTC CASSLVLAGVVYEQFF
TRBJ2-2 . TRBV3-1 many TGTGCCAGCAGCCAAGAAGGACTGAACACCGGGGAGCTGTTTTTT CASSQEGLNTGELFF
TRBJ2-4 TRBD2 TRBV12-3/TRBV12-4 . TGTGCCAGCAGTTTGACCAGGGAGGGCATTCAGTACTTC CASSLTREGIQYF
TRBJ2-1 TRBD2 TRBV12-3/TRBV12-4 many TGTGCCAGCAGACGTCTAGCGGGGGGTAACAATGAGCAGTTCTTC CASRRLAGGNNEQFF
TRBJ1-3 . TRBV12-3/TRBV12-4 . TGTGCCAGCAGTTTGGTGAGGGCAGGAAACACCATATATTTT CASSLVRAGNTIYF
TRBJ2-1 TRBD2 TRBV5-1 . TGCGCCAGCAGCACAGCGGGGGGAATTTACAATGAGCAGTTCTTC CASSTAGGIYNEQFF
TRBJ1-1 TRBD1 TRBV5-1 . TGCGCCAGCAGAGCCGGACAGGGGGCATGGAACACTGAAGCTTTCTTT CASRAGQGAWNTEAFF
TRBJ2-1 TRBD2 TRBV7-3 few TGTGCCAGCAGCTCGACTAGCGGGGTGCAGTTCTTC CASSSTSGVQFF
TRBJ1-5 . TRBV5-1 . TGCGCCAGCAGCTCCGCCGGGGGTCGGCAGCCCCGGCATTTT CASSSAGGRQPRHF